Detailed here is one T cell receptor (beta chain). Its antigen is currently unknown. This sample stems from a study of T cell responses to AZD1222 COVID-19 vaccine. Broader study findings: Baseline testing showed seropositivity in only six AZD1222 recipients. Clonal diversity may have been underestimated in mostly white British donors.

TCRdb keeps only in-frame clones here, not all; method: immunoSEQ multiplex PCR. The sample yields around 150,000 clones, around 94% seen once. CDR3 length: 18 residues. Trimming pared 1 base from V and 0 bases from J, leaving 15 bases between. The germline CDR1 and CDR2 sequences are SGHVS and FQNEAQ. This TCR derives from an adult in good health. The rearrangement uses TRBV7-8 and TRBJ2-2; D might be TRBD1 (6 bases). Sequenced here: peripheral blood, sampled on day 0 of AZD1222 vaccination. The CDR3 nucleotides read TGTGCCAGCAGCTTAGAAGAGGCAGGGGCCGCGAACACCGGGGAGCTGTTTTTT. As protein: CASSLEEAGAANTGELFF.